This T cell receptor (beta chain) stems from a study of cytomegalovirus exposure and HLA in healthy donors. About the research overall: Falling in the Caucasian-associated ancestry cluster were 81% of approximately 400 genotyped donors.

V was shortened by 5 bases and J by 0 bases, with 7 bases between the two germline ends. Looked up from germline, CDR1 is KGHSH and CDR2 is LQKENI. This CDR3 is built from 14 residues. Primers included in the PCR were 60 Vbeta and 13 Jbeta primers. Per the original data handling: Some 80 million unique TCR beta chains, roughly 10 million shared, were counted in a later analysis. Sequenced by immunoSEQ multiplex PCR; TCRdb stores in-frame clones only, minus some. The DNA gave D and trimming, while V, J and clone size come from that table. The data show around 100,000 clones, around 60% seen once. This clone came up a few times. The antigen is undetermined. General observations from the study: There were reportedly fewer N-insertions in an Asian-associated ancestry cluster than the approximately 600-donor mean, in a later analysis. Prior analysis indicated that the majority of TCR beta V segments exhibited productivity approximately 87% or approximately 30% of the time.

This chain connects TRBV18 to TRBJ2-2; D not resolved. Sample: PBMCs. The TCR originated in a man in his thirties or forties in good health and CMV-seropositive. The CDR3 DNA reads TGTGCCAGCTCATCACTCGCGAACACCGGGGAGCTGTTTTTT. Translating it yields CASSSLANTGELFF.